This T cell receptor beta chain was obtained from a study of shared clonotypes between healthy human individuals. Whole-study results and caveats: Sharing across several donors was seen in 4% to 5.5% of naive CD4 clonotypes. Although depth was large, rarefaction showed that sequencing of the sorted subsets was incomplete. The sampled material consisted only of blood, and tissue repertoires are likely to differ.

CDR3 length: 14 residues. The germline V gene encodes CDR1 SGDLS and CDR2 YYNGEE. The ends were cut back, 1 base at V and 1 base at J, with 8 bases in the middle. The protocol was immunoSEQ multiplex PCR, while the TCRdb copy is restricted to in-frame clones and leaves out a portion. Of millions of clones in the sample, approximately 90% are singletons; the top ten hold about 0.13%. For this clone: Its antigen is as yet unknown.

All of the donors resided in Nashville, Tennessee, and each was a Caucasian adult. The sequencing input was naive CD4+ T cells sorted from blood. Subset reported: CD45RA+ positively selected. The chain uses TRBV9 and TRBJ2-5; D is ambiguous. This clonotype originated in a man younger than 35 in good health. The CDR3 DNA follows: TGTGCCAGCAGCGTACGGTGGACCCAAGAGACCCAGTACTTC. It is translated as CASSVRWTQETQYF.